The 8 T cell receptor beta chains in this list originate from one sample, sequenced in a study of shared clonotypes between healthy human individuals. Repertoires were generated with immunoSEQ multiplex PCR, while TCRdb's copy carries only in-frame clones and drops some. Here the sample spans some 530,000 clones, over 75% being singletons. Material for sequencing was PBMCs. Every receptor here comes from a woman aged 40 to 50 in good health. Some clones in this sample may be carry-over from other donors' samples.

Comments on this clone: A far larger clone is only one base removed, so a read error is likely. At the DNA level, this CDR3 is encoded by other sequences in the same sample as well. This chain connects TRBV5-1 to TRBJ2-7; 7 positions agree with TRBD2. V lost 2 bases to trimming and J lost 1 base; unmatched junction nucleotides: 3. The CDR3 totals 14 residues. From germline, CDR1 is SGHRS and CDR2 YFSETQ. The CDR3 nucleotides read TGCGCCAGCAGCTTAGGACTAGTTTCCTACGAGCAGTACTTC. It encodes CASSLGLVSYEQYF.

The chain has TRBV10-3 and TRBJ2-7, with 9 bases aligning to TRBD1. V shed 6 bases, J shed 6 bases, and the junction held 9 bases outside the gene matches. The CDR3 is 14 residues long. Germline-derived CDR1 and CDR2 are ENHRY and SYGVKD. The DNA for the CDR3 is TGTGCCATCAGGGACAGGGGAACCTTTGCCGAGCAGTACTTC. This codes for CAIRDRGTFAEQYF.

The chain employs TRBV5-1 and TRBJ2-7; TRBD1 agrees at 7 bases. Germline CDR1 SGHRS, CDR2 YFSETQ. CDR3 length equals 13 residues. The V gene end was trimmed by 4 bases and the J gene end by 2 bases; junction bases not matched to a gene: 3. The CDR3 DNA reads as TGCGCCAGCAGCCAGACAGGGCCCTACGAGCAGTACTTC. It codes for CASSQTGPYEQYF.

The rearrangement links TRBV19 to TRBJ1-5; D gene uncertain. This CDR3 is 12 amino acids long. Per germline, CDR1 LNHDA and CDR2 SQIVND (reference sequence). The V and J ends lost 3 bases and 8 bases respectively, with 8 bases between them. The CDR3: CASSIGGEPQHF. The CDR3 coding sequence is TGTGCCAGTAGTATCGGAGGCGAGCCCCAGCATTTT.

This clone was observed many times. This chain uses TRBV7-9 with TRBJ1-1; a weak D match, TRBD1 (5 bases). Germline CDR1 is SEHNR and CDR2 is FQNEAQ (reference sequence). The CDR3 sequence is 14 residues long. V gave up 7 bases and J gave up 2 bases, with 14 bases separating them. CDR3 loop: CASTDRGDNTEAFF. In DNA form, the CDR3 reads TGTGCCAGCACCGATCGGGGGGATAACACTGAAGCTTTCTTT. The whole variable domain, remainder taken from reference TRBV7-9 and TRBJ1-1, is DTGVSQNPRHKITKRGQNVTFRCDPISEHNRLYWYRQTLGQGPEFLTYFQNEAQLEKSRLLSDRFSAERPKGSFSTLEIQRTEQGDSAMYLCASTDRGDNTEAFFGQGTRLTVV.

Here the CDR3 reads CASSWGQPNEKLFF. CDR3 sequence (DNA): TGTGCCAGCAGTTGGGGACAGCCTAATGAAAAACTGTTTTTT. This sequence joins TRBV2 and TRBJ1-4, with 7 positions matching TRBD1. V dropped 5 bases and J dropped 3; count of bases not matched to a gene: 3. The CDR3 has 14 residues. In germline, CDR1 is SNHLY, CDR2 FYNNEI.

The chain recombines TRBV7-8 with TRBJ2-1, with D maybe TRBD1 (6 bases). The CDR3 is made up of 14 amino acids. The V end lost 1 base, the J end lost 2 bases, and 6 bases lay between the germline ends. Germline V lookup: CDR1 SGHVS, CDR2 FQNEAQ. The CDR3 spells CASSLDRAYNEQFF. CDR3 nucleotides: TGTGCCAGCAGCTTAGACAGGGCCTACAATGAGCAGTTCTTC.

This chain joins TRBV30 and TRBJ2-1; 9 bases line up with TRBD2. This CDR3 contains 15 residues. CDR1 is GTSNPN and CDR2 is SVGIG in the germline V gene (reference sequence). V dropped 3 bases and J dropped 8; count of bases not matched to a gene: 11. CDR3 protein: CAWSVGLAITDEQFF. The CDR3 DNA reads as TGTGCCTGGAGCGTCGGACTAGCGATTACAGATGAGCAGTTCTTC. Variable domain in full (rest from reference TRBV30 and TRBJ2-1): SQTIHQWPATLVQPVGSPLSLECTVEGTSNPNLYWYRQAAGRGLQLLFYSVGIGQISSEVPQNLSASRPQDRQFILSSKKLLLSDSGFYLCAWSVGLAITDEQFFGPGTRLTVL.